This is a list of T cell receptor beta chains from one sample in a study of T cells after yellow fever vaccination. One entry per CDR3 protein results from TCRdb running MiXCR on the 5' RACE reads. The table shows fewer than 350,000 distinct CDR3 sequences, with about 4.5% occurring only once. The material sequenced was PBMCs, taken 15 days after the yellow fever booster vaccination. The source is a young man who received the YFV17D yellow fever vaccine. CDR3s include the opening cysteine and the closing phenylalanine or tryptophan. The D gene is left open where the match is weak. Clone size is not always given. Where it is, it says once, few, many or a class for expanded clones.

clone_size: few; j_call: TRBJ1-1; v_call: TRBV20-1; d_call: -; cdr3_nt: TGCAGTGCTAGATCGGCAGGCGCTAAAATGAACACTGAAGCTTTCTTT; cdr3_aa: CSARSAGAKMNTEAFF
clone_size: many; j_call: TRBJ1-1; v_call: TRBV6-2/TRBV6-3; d_call: -; cdr3_nt: TGTGCCAGCACCCTCTTGGGAGTGACTGAAGCTTTCTTT; cdr3_aa: CASTLLGVTEAFF
clone_size: many; j_call: TRBJ2-3; v_call: TRBV12-3/TRBV12-4; d_call: -; cdr3_nt: TGTGCCAGCAGTTTGTTGGAGCGCACAGATACGCAGTATTTT; cdr3_aa: CASSLLERTDTQYF
clone_size: few; j_call: TRBJ2-3; v_call: TRBV6-2/TRBV6-3; d_call: -; cdr3_nt: TGTGCCAGCAGTCCCGGGGAAAGCGGCGCAGATACGCAGTATTTT; cdr3_aa: CASSPGESGADTQYF
clone_size: many; j_call: TRBJ2-1; v_call: TRBV27; d_call: -; cdr3_nt: TGTGCCAGCTCCCCTTTTTCCCGGTATGAGCAGTTCTTC; cdr3_aa: CASSPFSRYEQFF
clone_size: few; j_call: TRBJ1-6; v_call: TRBV9; d_call: -; cdr3_nt: TGTGCCAGCAGCCCCACCGCGGGCACTTTGGGTCCTTCACCCCTCCACTTT; cdr3_aa: CASSPTAGTLGPSPLHF
clone_size: many; j_call: TRBJ2-7; v_call: TRBV7-8; d_call: TRBD1; cdr3_nt: TGTGCCAGCAGCTTCTACGACAGGGCGAGCTCCTACGAGCAGTACTTC; cdr3_aa: CASSFYDRASSYEQYF
clone_size: many; j_call: TRBJ2-1; v_call: TRBV7-9; d_call: TRBD2; cdr3_nt: TGTGCCAGCAGCTTAGGGTATGGGACTAGCGCCTTTAATGAGCAGTTCTTC; cdr3_aa: CASSLGYGTSAFNEQFF
clone_size: many; j_call: TRBJ2-3; v_call: TRBV7-3; d_call: TRBD1; cdr3_nt: TGTGCCAGCAGCTTACTGGGACAGGGAATTACAGATACGCAGTATTTT; cdr3_aa: CASSLLGQGITDTQYF
clone_size: many; j_call: TRBJ1-3; v_call: TRBV6-5; d_call: TRBD1; cdr3_nt: TGTGCCAGCAGGGACGGAGGGGGCGGAGGAAACACCATATATTTT; cdr3_aa: CASRDGGGGGNTIYF
clone_size: -; j_call: TRBJ2-7; v_call: TRBV25-1; d_call: -; cdr3_nt: TGTGCCAGCAGTGAATTTCGGCAGGGCAAGGCAGGCGAGCAGTACTTC; cdr3_aa: CASSEFRQGKAGEQYF
clone_size: many; j_call: TRBJ2-1; v_call: TRBV7-9; d_call: -; cdr3_nt: TGTGCCAGCAGCTTCCGGGAGACCTACAATGAGCAGTTCTTC; cdr3_aa: CASSFRETYNEQFF
clone_size: many; j_call: TRBJ2-3; v_call: TRBV7-2; d_call: -; cdr3_nt: TGTGCCAGCAGCTTAGAGGAGGGGGTAGCGGAGCCCACAGATACGCAGTATTTT; cdr3_aa: CASSLEEGVAEPTDTQYF
clone_size: -; j_call: TRBJ2-7; v_call: TRBV20-1; d_call: TRBD1; cdr3_nt: TGCAGTGCAGTTGACAGGGTAGGGTCCTACGAGCAGTACTTC; cdr3_aa: CSAVDRVGSYEQYF
clone_size: few; j_call: TRBJ1-1; v_call: TRBV5-1; d_call: TRBD1; cdr3_nt: TGCGCCAGCACCCCCAGGGGGGGGGACACTGAAGCTTTCTTT; cdr3_aa: CASTPRGGDTEAFF
clone_size: many; j_call: TRBJ1-1; v_call: TRBV7-9; d_call: -; cdr3_nt: TGTGCCAGCAGAAAACCGATGAACACTGAAGCTTTCTTT; cdr3_aa: CASRKPMNTEAFF
clone_size: -; j_call: TRBJ2-2; v_call: TRBV4-3; d_call: -; cdr3_nt: TGCGCCAGCAGCCAAGATCGTCTTTTCACCGGGGAGCTGTTTTTT; cdr3_aa: CASSQDRLFTGELFF
clone_size: many; j_call: TRBJ2-1; v_call: TRBV12-3/TRBV12-4; d_call: TRBD1; cdr3_nt: TGTGCCAGCAGTTTCGAACTCTGGGACAGGGGAGGTAATGAGCAGTTCTTC; cdr3_aa: CASSFELWDRGGNEQFF
clone_size: many; j_call: TRBJ1-2; v_call: TRBV5-1; d_call: -; cdr3_nt: TGCGCCAGCAGCTTGGTCGGGGGGCCTGGCTACACCTTC; cdr3_aa: CASSLVGGPGYTF
clone_size: -; j_call: TRBJ2-1; v_call: TRBV20-1; d_call: -; cdr3_nt: TGCAGTAGCGGCTACAATGAGCAGTTCTTC; cdr3_aa: CSSGYNEQFF
clone_size: -; j_call: TRBJ2-5; v_call: TRBV6-2/TRBV6-3; d_call: -; cdr3_nt: TGTGCCAGCAGTTACTCGCTGTCCTTACAAGAGACCCAGTACTTC; cdr3_aa: CASSYSLSLQETQYF
clone_size: -; j_call: TRBJ2-5; v_call: TRBV7-2; d_call: -; cdr3_nt: TGTGCCAGCAGCTTAGGGGTGCAGAAGACCCAGTACTTC; cdr3_aa: CASSLGVQKTQYF
clone_size: few; j_call: TRBJ2-4; v_call: TRBV7-9; d_call: -; cdr3_nt: TGTGCCAGCAGCTTAGATTTGGCTATTGGGTCCAAAAACATTCAGTACTTC; cdr3_aa: CASSLDLAIGSKNIQYF
clone_size: -; j_call: TRBJ1-1; v_call: TRBV11-3; d_call: -; cdr3_nt: TGTGCCAGCAGCTTAGATCGGTGGAACACTGAAGCTTTCTTT; cdr3_aa: CASSLDRWNTEAFF
clone_size: many; j_call: TRBJ2-3; v_call: TRBV7-2; d_call: TRBD2; cdr3_nt: TGTGCCAGCAGCTGGGGACTAGCTAGCACAGATACGCAGTATTTT; cdr3_aa: CASSWGLASTDTQYF
clone_size: many; j_call: TRBJ2-5; v_call: TRBV5-5; d_call: -; cdr3_nt: TGTGCCAGCGGTAGGGCAGGAGACCCGGAGACCCAGTACTTC; cdr3_aa: CASGRAGDPETQYF
clone_size: many; j_call: TRBJ1-6; v_call: TRBV9; d_call: -; cdr3_nt: TGTGCCAGCAGCGTAGATGGGATTAATTCACCCCTCCACTTT; cdr3_aa: CASSVDGINSPLHF
clone_size: -; j_call: TRBJ2-1; v_call: TRBV5-1; d_call: TRBD2; cdr3_nt: TGCGCCAGCAGCATCGGGGGGGCCTACAATGAGCAGTTCTTC; cdr3_aa: CASSIGGAYNEQFF
clone_size: many; j_call: TRBJ1-1; v_call: TRBV12-3/TRBV12-4; d_call: TRBD1; cdr3_nt: TGTGCCAGCAGTCCCGCGACAGGGGGCAACACTGAAGCTTTCTTT; cdr3_aa: CASSPATGGNTEAFF
clone_size: few; j_call: TRBJ1-2; v_call: TRBV5-1; d_call: -; cdr3_nt: TGCGCCAGCAGCTTGGCTGGGAAAAGCGGCTACACCTTC; cdr3_aa: CASSLAGKSGYTF
clone_size: many; j_call: TRBJ2-3; v_call: TRBV10-3; d_call: TRBD2; cdr3_nt: TGTGCCATCAGTTTTGCTAGCGGGTACACAGATACGCAGTATTTT; cdr3_aa: CAISFASGYTDTQYF
clone_size: many; j_call: TRBJ2-2; v_call: TRBV27; d_call: -; cdr3_nt: TGTGCCAGCAGTTTATCGCATCCTCGCACCGGGGAGCTGTTTTTT; cdr3_aa: CASSLSHPRTGELFF
clone_size: many; j_call: TRBJ1-2; v_call: TRBV5-1; d_call: TRBD1; cdr3_nt: TGCGCCAGCAGCCCGACAGGGAGTAATGGCTACACCTTC; cdr3_aa: CASSPTGSNGYTF
clone_size: many; j_call: TRBJ1-6; v_call: TRBV7-2; d_call: -; cdr3_nt: TGTGCCAGCCGCATGGCCGGGACAACCTATAATTCACCCCTCCACTTT; cdr3_aa: CASRMAGTTYNSPLHF
clone_size: many; j_call: TRBJ2-5; v_call: TRBV28; d_call: -; cdr3_nt: TGTGCCAGCAGGAGAGGGTGGGAGACCCAGTACTTC; cdr3_aa: CASRRGWETQYF
clone_size: few; j_call: TRBJ2-5; v_call: TRBV6-1; d_call: TRBD1; cdr3_nt: TGTGCCAGCAGTGAAGGGGGACAGAGACAAGAGACCCAGTACTTC; cdr3_aa: CASSEGGQRQETQYF
clone_size: many; j_call: TRBJ2-1; v_call: TRBV5-5; d_call: -; cdr3_nt: TGTGCCAGCAGCTTGTGGCAGGGGCAGGGGAATGAGCAGTTCTTC; cdr3_aa: CASSLWQGQGNEQFF
clone_size: many; j_call: TRBJ1-1; v_call: TRBV20-1; d_call: TRBD1; cdr3_nt: TGCAGTGCTAGTACAGGGGTCACTGAAGCTTTCTTT; cdr3_aa: CSASTGVTEAFF
clone_size: -; j_call: TRBJ2-3; v_call: TRBV15; d_call: -; cdr3_nt: TGTGCCACCAGCTCCGCGAGTCGGGCGGCAGATACGCAGTATTTT; cdr3_aa: CATSSASRAADTQYF
clone_size: few; j_call: TRBJ2-3; v_call: TRBV5-1; d_call: TRBD2; cdr3_nt: TGCGCCAGCAACCGACTAGCGGGGCCGGATACGCAGTATTTT; cdr3_aa: CASNRLAGPDTQYF
clone_size: many; j_call: TRBJ2-2; v_call: TRBV19; d_call: -; cdr3_nt: TGTGCCAGCCATACGGGAGCTCTAAACACCGGGGAGCTGTTTTTT; cdr3_aa: CASHTGALNTGELFF
clone_size: -; j_call: TRBJ1-2; v_call: TRBV29-1; d_call: -; cdr3_nt: TGCAGCGTTGTTCTCCCTGGCGCTCACTATGGCTACACCTTC; cdr3_aa: CSVVLPGAHYGYTF
clone_size: many; j_call: TRBJ2-2; v_call: TRBV20-1; d_call: -; cdr3_nt: TGCAGTGCCTCGTCCCTACTCGGCACCGGGGAGCTGTTTTTT; cdr3_aa: CSASSLLGTGELFF
clone_size: -; j_call: TRBJ1-1; v_call: TRBV12-3/TRBV12-4; d_call: -; cdr3_nt: TGTGCCAGCAGTTTAGGAACTTCCGAAGCTTTCTTT; cdr3_aa: CASSLGTSEAFF
clone_size: many; j_call: TRBJ1-2; v_call: TRBV6-5; d_call: TRBD1; cdr3_nt: TGTGCCAGCAGTTACCTACGGACAGGGGATCATGGCTACACCTTC; cdr3_aa: CASSYLRTGDHGYTF
clone_size: many; j_call: TRBJ2-5; v_call: TRBV12-5; d_call: TRBD2; cdr3_nt: TGTGCTAGTGGCCGAGGACTAGCGGGACAGACCCAGTACTTC; cdr3_aa: CASGRGLAGQTQYF
clone_size: many; j_call: TRBJ2-2; v_call: TRBV6-5; d_call: TRBD2; cdr3_nt: TGTGCCAGCAGCCGGGGACTAGCGGGGACCGGGGAGCTGTTTTTT; cdr3_aa: CASSRGLAGTGELFF